This entry is about one TCR beta chain. What it binds is not known. This sample is part of a study of monozygotic twins with inflammatory bowel disease. From the 5' RACE reads, TCRdb lists one entry per CDR3 protein and no DNA. Its table lists more than 120,000 distinct CDR3 sequences. Whole-study results and caveats: Fewer clonotypes were shared with others by IBD patients than by healthy twins, especially with disease activity.

Germline CDR1 DFQATT, CDR2 SNEGSKA (reference sequence). CDR3 length: 14 amino acids. The sample comprised blood. The clonotype was recovered from a human donor with ulcerative colitis or Crohn's disease, or a healthy co-twin of an affected twin (not recorded which). V usage is TRBV20-1 and J usage is TRBJ2-3; with no DNA, the TCRdb D assignment of TRBD1 cannot be verified. The CDR3: CSALDRGSTDTQYF.